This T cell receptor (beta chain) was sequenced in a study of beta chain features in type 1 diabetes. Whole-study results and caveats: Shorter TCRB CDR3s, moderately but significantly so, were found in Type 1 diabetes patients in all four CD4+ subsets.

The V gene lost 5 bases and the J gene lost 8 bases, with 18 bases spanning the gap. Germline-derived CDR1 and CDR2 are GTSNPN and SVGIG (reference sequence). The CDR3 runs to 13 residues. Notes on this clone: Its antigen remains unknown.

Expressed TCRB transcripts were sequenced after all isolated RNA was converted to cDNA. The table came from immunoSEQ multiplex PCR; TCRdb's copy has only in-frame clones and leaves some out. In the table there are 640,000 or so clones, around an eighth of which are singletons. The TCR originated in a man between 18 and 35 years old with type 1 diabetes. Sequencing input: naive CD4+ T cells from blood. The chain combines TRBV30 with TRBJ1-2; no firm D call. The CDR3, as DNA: TGTGCCTGGTGGCCTGGGTCCGAGGAGGGCTACACCTTC. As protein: CAWWPGSEEGYTF. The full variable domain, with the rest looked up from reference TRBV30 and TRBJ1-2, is SQTIHQWPATLVQPVGSPLSLECTVEGTSNPNLYWYRQAAGRGLQLLFYSVGIGQISSEVPQNLSASRPQDRQFILSSKKLLLSDSGFYLCAWWPGSEEGYTFGSGTRLTVV.